This T cell receptor beta chain was recovered during a study of blood T cell repertoires in COVID-19. Overall study context: T cells, B-cell-depleted T cells, or PBMCs supplied cDNA or gDNA.

Adults between about 18 and 95 years of age took part from about two dozen US areas. Germline lookup yields CDR1 SGHRS and CDR2 YFSETQ. The CDR3 consists of 15 residues. Trimming pared 0 bases from V and 3 bases from J, leaving 11 bases between. Using immunoSEQ multiplex PCR, the repertoire was profiled, and TCRdb retains in-frame clones only, with some absent. The sample has about 310,000 clones, over 85% seen once; the top ten hold roughly 10%. The chain employs TRBV5-1 and TRBJ2-3; weak D call: TRBD2 (6 bases). The TCR comes from a woman in her twenties or thirties who had recovered from COVID-19. Sequences were obtained from PBMCs or T cells enriched from blood (not recorded which). The DNA of the CDR3 is TGCGCCAGCAGCTTGGTGTGGCGGGAAACAGATACGCAGTATTTT. It translates to CASSLVWRETDTQYF.